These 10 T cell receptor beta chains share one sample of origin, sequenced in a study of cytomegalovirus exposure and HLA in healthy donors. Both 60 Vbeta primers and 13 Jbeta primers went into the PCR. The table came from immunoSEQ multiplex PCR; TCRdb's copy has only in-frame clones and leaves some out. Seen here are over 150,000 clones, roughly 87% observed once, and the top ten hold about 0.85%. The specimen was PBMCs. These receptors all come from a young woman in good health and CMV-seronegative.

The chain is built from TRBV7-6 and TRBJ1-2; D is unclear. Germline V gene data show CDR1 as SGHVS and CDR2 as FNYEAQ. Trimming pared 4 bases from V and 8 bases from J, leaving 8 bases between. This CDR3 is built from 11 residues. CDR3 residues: CASSSGEGYTF. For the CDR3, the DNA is TGTGCCAGCAGCTCCGGGGAGGGCTACACCTTC.

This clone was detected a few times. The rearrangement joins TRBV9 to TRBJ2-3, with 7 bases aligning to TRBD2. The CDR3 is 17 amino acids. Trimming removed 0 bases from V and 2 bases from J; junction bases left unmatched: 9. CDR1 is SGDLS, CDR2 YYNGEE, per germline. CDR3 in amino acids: CASSVVSGLLSTDTQYF. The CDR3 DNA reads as TGTGCCAGCAGCGTAGTATCGGGACTACTCTCCACAGATACGCAGTATTTT.

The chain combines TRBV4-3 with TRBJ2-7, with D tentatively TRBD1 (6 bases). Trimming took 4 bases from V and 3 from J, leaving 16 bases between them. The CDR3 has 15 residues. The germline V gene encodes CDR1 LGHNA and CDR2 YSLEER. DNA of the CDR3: TGCGCCAGCAGCCGACAAGGGGGTTATAGCTACGAGCAGTACTTC. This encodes CASSRQGGYSYEQYF.

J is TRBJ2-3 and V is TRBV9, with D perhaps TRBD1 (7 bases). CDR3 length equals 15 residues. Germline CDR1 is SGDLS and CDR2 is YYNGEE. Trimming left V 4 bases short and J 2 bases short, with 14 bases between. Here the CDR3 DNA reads TGTGCCAGCAGCCCGGACAGGAGGGTCACAGATACGCAGTATTTT. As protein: CASSPDRRVTDTQYF.

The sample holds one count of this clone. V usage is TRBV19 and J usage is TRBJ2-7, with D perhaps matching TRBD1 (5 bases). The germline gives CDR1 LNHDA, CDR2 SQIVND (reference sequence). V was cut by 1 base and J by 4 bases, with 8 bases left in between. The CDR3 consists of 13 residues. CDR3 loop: CASSIGGEYEQYF. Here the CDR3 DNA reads TGTGCCAGTAGTATAGGGGGCGAGTACGAGCAGTACTTC.

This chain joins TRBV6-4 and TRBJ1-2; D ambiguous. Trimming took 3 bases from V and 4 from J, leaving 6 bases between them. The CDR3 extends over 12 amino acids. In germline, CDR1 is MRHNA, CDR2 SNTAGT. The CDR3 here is CASSDRGYGYTF. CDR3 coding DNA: TGTGCCAGCAGTGATAGAGGCTATGGCTACACCTTC.

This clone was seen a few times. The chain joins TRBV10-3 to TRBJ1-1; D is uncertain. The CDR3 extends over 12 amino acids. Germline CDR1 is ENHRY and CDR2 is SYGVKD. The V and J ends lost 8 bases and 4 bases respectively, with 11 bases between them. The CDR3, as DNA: TGTGCCATCTCTGGGGAGTTCACTGAAGCTTTCTTT. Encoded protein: CAISGEFTEAFF.

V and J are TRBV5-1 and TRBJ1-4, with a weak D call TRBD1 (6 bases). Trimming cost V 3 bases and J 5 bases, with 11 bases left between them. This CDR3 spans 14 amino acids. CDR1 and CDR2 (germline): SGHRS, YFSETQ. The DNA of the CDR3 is TGCGCCAGCAGCTCCAGGGGTTTGAATGAAAAACTGTTTTTT. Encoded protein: CASSSRGLNEKLFF.

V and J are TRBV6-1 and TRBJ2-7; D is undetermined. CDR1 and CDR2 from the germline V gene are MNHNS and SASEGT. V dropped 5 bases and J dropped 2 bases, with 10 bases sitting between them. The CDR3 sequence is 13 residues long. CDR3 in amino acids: CASSLELTYEQYF. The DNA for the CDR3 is TGTGCCAGCAGTCTGGAGTTAACCTACGAGCAGTACTTC.

DNA for the CDR3: TGTGCCAGCAGTGAATGGCAGGGTGGTGAAAAACTGTTTTTT. It is translated as CASSEWQGGEKLFF. The chain carries TRBV25-1 and TRBJ1-4; the D gene is possibly TRBD1 (5 bases). Germline V gene lookup returns CDR1 MGHDK and CDR2 SYGVNS. The CDR3 runs to 14 residues. The germline V and J ends were trimmed by 1 base and 7 bases, with 10 bases remaining between them.